This T cell receptor beta chain was found in a study of technical replicates of blood from four donors. V dropped 3 bases and J dropped 0; count of bases not matched to a gene: 2. CDR3 length: 17 residues. CDR1 SGDLS and CDR2 YYNGEE come from the germline V gene. Only in-frame clones appear in the TCRdb table, and some are missing; sequencing was by immunoSEQ multiplex PCR. Of about 62,000 clones in the sample, about nine tenths were seen once. The sequence derives from a human donor in good health. Some clones in this sample may be carry-over from other donors' samples. Material: PBMCs. The V gene is TRBV9, the J gene TRBJ2-3, with 15 bases that match TRBD2. The CDR3 coding sequence is TGTGCCAGCAGCGCCGGACTAGCGGGGGGGAGCACAGATACGCAGTATTTT. Its translation: CASSAGLAGGSTDTQYF.